The 17 T cell receptor beta chains below all came from one sample that was sequenced in a study of blood T cell repertoires in COVID-19. Measured with immunoSEQ multiplex PCR; TCRdb has only the in-frame clones, and not every one. The sample contains around 300,000 clones, approximately 85% of which appear only once. The sample taken for sequencing was peripheral blood. The origin of the receptors is a woman between 65 and 79 years old with acute or convalescent COVID-19.

The chain links TRBV19 to TRBJ2-2; 10 nucleotides agree with TRBD2. Trimming at V came to 8 bases and at J to 6 bases, leaving 12 bases not matched to a gene. CDR3 size: 16 residues. CDR1 and CDR2 (germline): LNHDA, SQIVND (reference sequence). CDR3 region: CASSGWSGGEAGELFF. The CDR3 DNA follows: TGTGCCAGTTCCGGGTGGAGCGGGGGGGAGGCCGGGGAGCTGTTTTTT.

The chain uses TRBV3-1 (or the pseudogene TRBV3-2) and TRBJ2-1, with 7 bases lining up with TRBD2. Per the germline V gene, CDR1 is LGHDT and CDR2 is YNNKEL (reference sequence). The length of the CDR3 is 16 residues. V dropped 4 bases and J dropped 3; count of bases not matched to a gene: 9. CDR3 nucleotide sequence: TGTGCCAGCAGCCCCAATTCTGGCGGGGGCTACAATGAGCAGTTCTTC. Translated, it gives CASSPNSGGGYNEQFF.

The chain joins TRBV19 to TRBJ1-1, with D uncertain. The CDR3 length is 14 residues. The V gene lost 3 bases and the J gene lost 8 bases, with 16 bases spanning the gap. Germline CDR1 LNHDA, CDR2 SQIVND (reference sequence). The CDR3 DNA follows: TGTGCCAGTAGTATGGATCCGGGTACCCCCGAAGCTTTCTTT. Its protein product is CASSMDPGTPEAFF.

The chain couples TRBV30 to TRBJ1-2; the match to TRBD1 covers 9 bases. The CDR3 runs 16 residues. Germline CDR1 and CDR2: GTSNPN and SVGIG (reference sequence). With 8 bases clipped from V and 4 bases from J, the junction kept 17 bases outside the gene matches. The CDR3 reads CALSGTGQGLGYGYTF. For the CDR3, the DNA is TGTGCCCTGTCCGGGACAGGGCAGGGTCTAGGCTATGGCTACACCTTC.

This chain's CDR3 is CASSALGGSAGELFF. CDR3 nucleotide sequence: TGCGCCAGCAGCGCGCTTGGGGGCTCAGCCGGGGAGCTGTTTTTT. The rearrangement links TRBV5-1 to TRBJ2-2; TRBD1 might be the D (6 bases). V lost 4 bases and J lost 6, with 16 bases in between. The germline gives CDR1 SGHRS, CDR2 YFSETQ. The CDR3 has 15 amino acids.

The V gene is TRBV7-9, the J gene TRBJ1-1; maybe TRBD1 (5 bases). The CDR3 length is 16 residues. Germline V gives CDR1 SEHNR, CDR2 FQNEAQ (reference sequence). Trimming pared 4 bases from V and 10 bases from J, leaving 25 bases between. CDR3 residues: CASSSPSGTLARVAFF. DNA of the CDR3: TGTGCCAGCAGCTCCCCCTCCGGGACCCTAGCGAGGGTAGCTTTCTTT.

This chain links TRBV28 with TRBJ1-4; D is uncertain. Germline V gene data show CDR1 as MDHEN and CDR2 as SYDVKM. V dropped 4 bases and J dropped 8 bases, with 11 bases sitting between them. The CDR3 is 13 residues long. CDR3 sequence (DNA): TGTGCCAGCAGTTCAACGTCGGGAGAAAAACTGTTTTTT. This codes for CASSSTSGEKLFF.

This clone was seen a few times. The chain links TRBV4-1 to TRBJ2-7; D might be TRBD2 (5 bases). Trimming took off 1 base at V and 3 bases at J, with 13 bases between the two ends. Germline V gene sequence: CDR1 MGHRA, CDR2 YSYEKL. The CDR3 loop spans 15 amino acids. CDR3 DNA sequence: TGCGCCAGCAGCCAAGTTAGTACGGAGGACTACGAGCAGTACTTC. Amino acid sequence: CASSQVSTEDYEQYF.

The chain links TRBV2 to TRBJ1-2, with 9 bases lining up with TRBD1. The CDR3 runs to 14 residues. Germline V CDR1 and CDR2: SNHLY, FYNNEI. Germline trimming cut 8 bases from V and 4 bases from J; bases unmatched to any gene: 8. The CDR3 sequence: CASGPGQGTYGYTF. The CDR3 DNA reads TGTGCCAGCGGTCCGGGACAGGGAACCTATGGCTACACCTTC.

About this clone itself: Other DNA sequences in this sample translate to the same CDR3. This sequence joins TRBV7-9 and TRBJ1-2, with D possibly being TRBD1 (6 bases). The CDR3 is 12 residues long. Trimming removed 4 bases at V and 5 bases at J, with 8 bases between. Germline V CDR1 and CDR2: SEHNR, FQNEAQ (reference sequence). CDR3 loop: CASSSQGYGYTF. The CDR3 DNA sequence: TGTGCCAGCAGCTCTCAGGGGTATGGCTACACCTTC.

The V call is TRBV6-6, the J call TRBJ1-6, with 10 bases matching TRBD1. V was pared by 6 bases and J by 10 bases, with 6 bases of the junction left unmatched. In germline, CDR1 is MNHNY, CDR2 SVGAGI (reference sequence). There are 14 residues in the CDR3. The CDR3 DNA follows: TGTGCCAGCAGGGGACAGGGGACACGGTCACCCCTCCACTTT. Its translation: CASRGQGTRSPLHF.

J is TRBJ2-4 and V is TRBV28, with D possibly matching TRBD2 (6 bases). Per the germline V gene, CDR1 is MDHEN and CDR2 is SYDVKM. V was cut by 6 bases and J by 6 bases, with 15 bases left in between. The CDR3 totals 14 residues. CDR3 region: CASSGTAGGNIQYF. CDR3 nucleotide sequence: TGTGCCAGCAGCGGGACCGCCGGGGGAAACATTCAGTACTTC. The full variable domain, with the rest looked up from reference TRBV28 and TRBJ2-4, is DVKVTQSSRYLVKRTGEKVFLECVQDMDHENMFWYRQDPGLGLRLIYFSYDVKMKEKGDIPEGYSVSREKKERFSLILESASTNQTSMYLCASSGTAGGNIQYFGAGTRLSVL.

The gene calls are TRBV30 and TRBJ1-1; 9 bases are a match to TRBD1. Germline V gives CDR1 GTSNPN, CDR2 SVGIG (reference sequence). The CDR3 runs to 15 residues. Unmatched junction bases numbered 9, after V lost 2 bases and J lost 5 bases. This CDR3 is CAWSTTGGAGTEAFF. As DNA, the CDR3 is TGTGCCTGGAGTACTACAGGGGGCGCGGGGACTGAAGCTTTCTTT.

J is TRBJ1-4 and V is TRBV6-2 or TRBV6-3; D unresolved. The CDR3 has 15 amino acids. V lost 2 bases to trimming and J lost 0 bases, with 7 bases between them. Germline loops: CDR1 MNHEY, CDR2 SVGEGT. The DNA of the CDR3 is TGTGCCAGCAGTTACCCGGGTGCAACTAATGAAAAACTGTTTTTT. Translated: CASSYPGATNEKLFF.

There are a few counts of this clone. The V and J genes are TRBV6-5 and TRBJ2-2; D may be TRBD1 (6 bases). The CDR3 is 15 amino acids. Deletions cut 6 bases from V and 9 bases from J, with 20 bases between. Germline values: CDR1 MNHEY, CDR2 SVGAGI. The CDR3 region has the DNA TGTGCCAGCAGACGAGATCGACAGGTATCCCGGGAGCTGTTTTTT. It is translated as CASRRDRQVSRELFF.

Here the CDR3 reads CASSDGTGGTEAFF. For the CDR3, the DNA is TGTGCCAGCAGTGATGGGACAGGGGGCACTGAAGCTTTCTTT. The chain recombines TRBV2 with TRBJ1-1, with 11 bases lining up with TRBD1. V dropped 3 bases and J dropped 4; count of bases not matched to a gene: 1. The CDR3 runs to 14 residues. Germline V gene lookup returns CDR1 SNHLY and CDR2 FYNNEI.

This chain connects TRBV2 to TRBJ2-1, with 7 bases fitting TRBD2. Germline V CDR1 and CDR2: SNHLY, FYNNEI. Germline trimming cut 6 bases from V and 0 bases from J; bases unmatched to any gene: 2. CDR3 length: 14 residues. The CDR3 DNA reads TGTGCCAGCAGCCGACTAGCCTCCTACAATGAGCAGTTCTTC. Translated, it gives CASSRLASYNEQFF.